The 30 T cell receptor beta chains given below trace back to one sample, sequenced in a study of technical replicates of blood from several donors. Sequencing was performed with immunoSEQ multiplex PCR; in TCRdb, only in-frame clones are kept and a portion is missing. The table lists approximately 78,000 clones, roughly 92% of them singletons. Input material: T cells isolated from PBMCs. These receptors all come from a human donor in good health.

This chain joins TRBV6-5 and TRBJ2-3, with TRBD2 matching 7 bases. V trimming: 2 bases; J trimming: 7 bases; junction bases outside the gene matches: 6. This CDR3 has 14 amino acids. The germline V gene has CDR1 MNHEY and CDR2 SVGAGI. The CDR3 protein is CASSYGMRENTQYF. The CDR3 bases are TGTGCCAGCAGTTACGGCATGCGGGAGAATACGCAGTATTTT.

This clone has just a few counts. The V gene is TRBV12-5, the J gene TRBJ1-5; D is unresolved. The CDR3 totals 12 residues. The V end was cut by 3 bases, the J end by 11 bases, with 11 bases between. Germline CDR1 is LGHNT and CDR2 is FRNRAP. The DNA for the CDR3 is TGTGCTAGTGGTTTAGAGGGATCAGCCCAGCATTTT. It encodes CASGLEGSAQHF.

V usage is TRBV4-1 and J usage is TRBJ2-7; 10 nucleotides line up with TRBD2. Per the germline V gene, CDR1 is MGHRA and CDR2 is YSYEKL. The trim removed 0 bases at V and 2 bases at J, leaving 4 bases unmatched. The CDR3 sequence is 16 residues long. In DNA form, the CDR3 reads TGCGCCAGCAGCCAAGAAGAAACTAGCGGGACCTACGAGCAGTACTTC. This codes for CASSQEETSGTYEQYF.

The rearrangement links TRBV7-2 to TRBJ2-7, with a tentative D call TRBD2 (6 bases). The ends were cut back, 1 base at V and 9 bases at J, with 19 bases in the middle. Germline loops: CDR1 SGHTA, CDR2 FQGNSA. This CDR3 contains 15 residues. CDR3 in DNA: TGTGCCAGCAGCTTAGATGCGGGGACCCAAGTCGGGCAGTACTTC. Its protein is CASSLDAGTQVGQYF.

The gene calls are TRBV28 and TRBJ1-2; no clear D gene. The CDR3 extends over 13 amino acids. Germline V lookup: CDR1 MDHEN, CDR2 SYDVKM. V shed 10 bases and J shed 4 bases, with 16 bases lying between them. The CDR3 region is CATGERQIYGYTF. CDR3 nucleotides: TGTGCCACCGGGGAGAGGCAAATCTATGGCTACACCTTC.

V is TRBV9 and J is TRBJ1-1; D unresolved. Germline CDR1 SGDLS, CDR2 YYNGEE. Trimming pared 3 bases from V and 0 bases from J, leaving 6 bases between. The CDR3 loop spans 13 amino acids. The CDR3 coding sequence is TGTGCCAGCAGCGGGCAGGTGAACACTGAAGCTTTCTTT. It specifies CASSGQVNTEAFF.

V gene TRBV28 combines with J gene TRBJ1-5, with unresolved D. Between the trimmed V and J ends, which lost 5 bases and 4 bases, there was a span of 12 bases. The CDR3 is made up of 14 amino acids. From germline, CDR1 is MDHEN and CDR2 SYDVKM. The CDR3 reads CASSPQRENQPQHF. The DNA of the CDR3 is TGTGCCAGCAGTCCCCAGAGGGAAAATCAGCCCCAGCATTTT.

The chain has TRBV28 and TRBJ1-2; 9 nucleotides agree with TRBD1. This CDR3 has 15 residues. The ends lost 5 bases at V and 4 bases at J; junction bases unmatched: 8. Germline CDR1 MDHEN, CDR2 SYDVKM. The CDR3 DNA sequence: TGTGCCAGCAGTCCCGGGACAGGGCCGGTCTATGGCTACACCTTC. This encodes CASSPGTGPVYGYTF.

This chain links TRBV10-1 with TRBJ2-2, with a possible D match to TRBD1 (6 bases). The length of the CDR3 is 12 residues. Germline CDR1 is WNHNN and CDR2 is SYGVQD (reference sequence). V lost 2 bases and J 9 bases, leaving 7 bases between the germline ends. CDR3 coding DNA: TGCGCCAGCAGTGAGGGACAGCGGGAGCTGTTTTTT. It is translated as CASSEGQRELFF.

V usage is TRBV28 and J usage is TRBJ1-5, with D uncertain. This CDR3 contains 13 residues. The germline V and J ends were trimmed by 7 bases and 0 bases, with 7 bases remaining between them. Germline CDR1 is MDHEN and CDR2 is SYDVKM. The CDR3 is CASNKYSNQPQHF. CDR3 coding DNA: TGTGCCAGCAACAAATATAGCAATCAGCCCCAGCATTTT.

The chain has TRBV7-9 and TRBJ1-3; D unclear. The V and J ends lost 2 bases and 3 bases respectively, with 8 bases between them. Germline V lookup: CDR1 SEHNR, CDR2 FQNEAQ (reference sequence). The CDR3 contains 14 residues. The CDR3 DNA follows: TGTGCCAGCAGCTTAAGTTCGAGTGGAAACACCATATATTTT. This translates into CASSLSSSGNTIYF.

The rearrangement uses TRBV5-1 and TRBJ2-3, with D possibly matching TRBD2 (5 bases). In germline, CDR1 is SGHRS, CDR2 YFSETQ. The CDR3 has 14 amino acids. V lost 0 bases and J lost 4, with 9 bases in between. CDR3: CASSLDASSDTQYF. CDR3 nucleotide sequence: TGCGCCAGCAGCTTGGACGCTAGCTCAGATACGCAGTATTTT. Using reference TRBV5-1 and TRBJ2-3 for the parts outside the CDR3, the full variable domain is KAGVTQTPRYLIKTRGQQVTLSCSPISGHRSVSWYQQTPGQGLQFLFEYFSETQRNKGNFPGRFSGRQFSNSRSEMNVSTLELGDSALYLCASSLDASSDTQYFGPGTRLTVL.

This chain links TRBV5-4 with TRBJ2-7; TRBD2 is a possible D gene (6 bases). Germline V gene data show CDR1 as SGHNT and CDR2 as YYREEE (reference sequence). Between the trimmed V and J ends, which lost 0 bases and 1 base, there was a span of 8 bases. There are 14 residues in the CDR3. The CDR3: CASSLGRGSYEQYF. The CDR3, as DNA: TGTGCCAGCAGCTTGGGCCGGGGGTCCTACGAGCAGTACTTC.

This clone appeared a single time. The chain recombines TRBV6-5 with TRBJ2-7; D is uncertain. This CDR3 is 15 amino acids long. V dropped 0 bases and J dropped 0 bases, with 9 bases sitting between them. Germline-derived CDR1 and CDR2 are MNHEY and SVGAGI. CDR3 loop: CASSYSGRSSYEQYF. The CDR3 coding sequence is TGTGCCAGCAGTTACTCGGGCAGAAGCTCCTACGAGCAGTACTTC.

This rearrangement joins TRBV7-6 to TRBJ1-4, with D possibly TRBD1 on 6 matching bases. The CDR3 runs 14 residues. CDR1 and CDR2 (germline): SGHVS, FNYEAQ. Trimming stripped 4 bases from V and 7 bases from J, with 13 bases between. CDR3 nucleotides: TGTGCCAGCAGCTACAGGGACGGAGGTGAAAAACTGTTTTTT. It translates to CASSYRDGGEKLFF. Drawing the rest from reference TRBV7-6 and TRBJ1-4, the complete variable domain is GAGVSQSPRYKVTKRGQDVALRCDPISGHVSLYWYRQALGQGPEFLTYFNYEAQQDKSGLPNDRFSAERPEGSISTLTIQRTEQRDSAMYRCASSYRDGGEKLFFGSGTQLSVL.

The genes are TRBV27 and TRBJ2-1, with 8 bases identical to TRBD1. The ends lost 2 bases at V and 3 bases at J; junction bases unmatched: 6. CDR1 is MNHEY, CDR2 SMNVEV, per germline (reference sequence). The CDR3 has 16 residues. This CDR3 reads CASSLTQGAFYNEQFF. The CDR3 DNA sequence: TGTGCCAGCAGTTTAACCCAGGGGGCATTCTACAATGAGCAGTTCTTC.

V is TRBV7-9 and J is TRBJ2-3; D not resolved. Germline CDR1 is SEHNR and CDR2 is FQNEAQ (reference sequence). The germline V and J ends were trimmed by 2 bases and 5 bases, with 5 bases remaining between them. The CDR3 has 12 residues. The DNA for the CDR3 is TGTGCCAGCAGCTTAACTGGAGATACGCAGTATTTT. Its translation: CASSLTGDTQYF.

This clone was counted only a few times. The V call is TRBV6-6, the J call TRBJ1-3, with D unresolved. The ends were cut back, 3 bases at V and 4 bases at J, with 10 bases in the middle. Germline V gene sequence: CDR1 MNHNY, CDR2 SVGAGI (reference sequence). CDR3 size: 14 residues. The CDR3 DNA reads TGTGCCAGCAGTTATGCGGGGTGGGGAAACACCATATATTTT. Translating it yields CASSYAGWGNTIYF.

The rearrangement links TRBV6-5 to TRBJ1-1; D is uncertain. The CDR3 covers 11 residues. CDR1 is MNHEY and CDR2 is SVGAGI in the germline V gene. V dropped 7 bases and J dropped 5 bases, with 8 bases sitting between them. CDR3 bases: TGTGCCAGCAAGGCGGGGACTGAAGCTTTCTTT. It encodes CASKAGTEAFF.

V and J are TRBV6-6 and TRBJ2-2; the D gene is possibly TRBD1 (6 bases). The CDR3 has 14 residues. Germline loops: CDR1 MNHNY, CDR2 SVGAGI (reference sequence). V was trimmed by 2 bases and J by 9 bases, leaving 13 bases between them. The CDR3 reads CASSYEGVLRELFF. The CDR3 DNA reads as TGTGCCAGCAGTTACGAGGGGGTTCTAAGGGAGCTGTTTTTT.

J is TRBJ2-1 and V is TRBV15, with 8 bases aligning to TRBD2. CDR3 length: 19 amino acids. Losses at the gene ends were 0 bases for V and 2 bases for J; bases not matched to a gene: 12. Germline CDR1 LNHNV, CDR2 YYDKDF (reference sequence). As DNA, the CDR3 is TGTGCCACCAGCAGAGATTCTTCCGATAGCGGGAAAACCTACAATGAGCAGTTCTTC. It encodes CATSRDSSDSGKTYNEQFF.

The chain is built from TRBV6-1 and TRBJ2-7; 8 bases are a match to TRBD2. From germline, CDR1 is MNHNS and CDR2 SASEGT. This CDR3 has 15 residues. With 1 base clipped from V and 4 bases from J, the junction kept 6 bases outside the gene matches. The CDR3 is CASSEGSSGPYEQYF. CDR3 DNA: TGTGCCAGCAGTGAAGGGTCTAGCGGGCCTTACGAGCAGTACTTC.

The chain joins TRBV28 to TRBJ1-2, with 8 bases aligning to TRBD1. With 8 bases clipped from V and 5 bases from J, the junction kept 4 bases outside the gene matches. CDR1 and CDR2 from the germline V gene are MDHEN and SYDVKM. The CDR3 is 12 amino acids. The CDR3, as DNA: TGTGCCAGCGGACAGGGCGGGTATGGCTACACCTTC. Translating it yields CASGQGGYGYTF.

The rearrangement uses TRBV1 and TRBJ1-1. TRBV1 is an annotated pseudogene. The CDR3 covers 15 residues. CDR3 loop: CTSSQEKRVRTEAFF. CDR3 in DNA: TGCACCAGCAGCCAAGAGAAGAGGGTGCGGACTGAAGCTTTCTTT.

This chain links TRBV18 with TRBJ2-2; D is unclear. Germline loops: CDR1 KGHSH, CDR2 LQKENI. V lost 3 bases to trimming and J lost 6 bases, with 5 bases between them. This CDR3 has 12 residues. Here the CDR3 DNA reads TGTGCCAGCTCACCGTCATCCGGGGAGCTGTTTTTT. It yields the protein CASSPSSGELFF.

Ten or more counts support this clone. This chain connects TRBV7-2 to TRBJ1-2; TRBD1 might be the D (5 bases). V was cut by 2 bases and J by 6 bases, with 10 bases left in between. CDR1 and CDR2 from the germline V gene are SGHTA and FQGNSA. There are 13 residues in the CDR3. The CDR3 DNA sequence: TGTGCCAGCAGCTTACAGGGATCGGATGGCTACACCTTC. Translation gives CASSLQGSDGYTF.

Only a few counts were recorded for this clone. The rearrangement links TRBV5-6 to TRBJ2-7; D perhaps matches TRBD1 (6 bases). Trimming took off 2 bases at V and 4 bases at J, with 16 bases between the two ends. The CDR3 consists of 15 residues. Germline V CDR1 and CDR2: SGHDT, YYEEEE. The CDR3 DNA is TGTGCCAGCAGCTTATCGCAGGGGCGAATATACGAGCAGTACTTC. Translating gives CASSLSQGRIYEQYF.

The chain joins TRBV7-2 to TRBJ1-2; D perhaps matches TRBD1 (5 bases). V was cut by 0 bases and J by 5 bases, with 10 bases left in between. The CDR3 totals 14 residues. Germline V gene sequence: CDR1 SGHTA, CDR2 FQGNSA. The CDR3 nucleotides are TGTGCCAGCAGCTTAGCAGGAGGGGCATATGGCTACACCTTC. Amino acids: CASSLAGGAYGYTF.

The J gene is TRBJ2-7, the V gene TRBV19, with 9 bases aligning to TRBD2. Germline V gives CDR1 LNHDA, CDR2 SQIVND (reference sequence). The V segment lost 6 bases and the J segment 4 bases; nucleotides outside the gene matches: 7. The CDR3 runs 14 residues. As DNA, the CDR3 is TGTGCCAGTAGCATGACTAGCGGATTATACGAGCAGTACTTC. Its translation: CASSMTSGLYEQYF.

The chain employs TRBV10-2 and TRBJ2-1; no clear D gene. Trimming cost V 6 bases and J 6 bases, with 6 bases left between them. Germline values: CDR1 WSHSY, CDR2 SAAADI. The CDR3 runs 11 residues. The CDR3 bases are TGCGCCAGCAGGAAGAGCAATGAGCAGTTCTTC. It encodes CASRKSNEQFF.